This TCR beta chain was captured by sequencing in a study of PD-L1 blockade in urothelial cancer. Study-level background: Bladder-origin urothelial cancer in males described about 85% of the 29 patients. Blood analysis took place 3 weeks (second dose) and 6 weeks after treatment start. Study-level findings and limits: Durable-benefit cases showed more tumor-associated blood clone expansion at 3 weeks.

The ends lost 7 bases at V and 3 bases at J; junction bases unmatched: 6. This CDR3 has 14 residues. The germline gives CDR1 SQVTM, CDR2 ANQGSEA. The table came from immunoSEQ multiplex PCR; TCRdb's copy has only in-frame clones and leaves some out. The data show 44,000 or so clones, with roughly 78% seen just once and around 2.9% held by the top ten. This clone was observed once. Its antigen is not known. There were between 1 and 8 samples from each patient, taken pretreatment and on-treatment. Sequences were derived from PBMCs, sampled around atezolizumab (anti-PD-L1) treatment. The clonotype was recovered from a man aged 70 or older with urothelial cancer. This chain links TRBV29-1 with TRBJ1-1, with 12 bases that match TRBD1. CDR3 region: CSGGTGGWDTEAFF. In DNA form, the CDR3 reads TGCAGCGGGGGGACAGGGGGCTGGGACACTGAAGCTTTCTTT.